The clone carrying this T cell receptor (beta chain) showed up just a few times. This CDR3 has 18 amino acids. V shed 6 bases and J 2 bases; nucleotides not matched to a gene: 13. Germline CDR1 is MNHEY and CDR2 is SMNVEV (reference sequence). This sample was included in a study of spatial heterogeneity in lung cancer. All TCR cDNA molecules were individually tagged with a unique molecular identifier. TCRdb independently ran MiXCR on the 5' RACE reads; one entry per CDR3 protein. This sample has 15,000 to 20,000 distinct CDR3 sequences, with 7% to 10% found just once. Time point specified: blood at routine non-recurrence follow-up after resection.

The sample was PBMCs, taken at follow-up. The chain is built from TRBV27 and TRBJ2-4, with TRBD1 identical over 10 bases. This TCR was recovered from a male donor with early-stage non-small cell lung cancer. The CDR3 DNA follows: TGTGCCAGCAGCTTAAGGGGGACAGGGGCCGTTTCCAAAAACATTCAGTACTTC. It yields the protein CASSLRGTGAVSKNIQYF.